The rows below give T cell receptor beta chains drawn from one sample of a study of blood T cell repertoires in COVID-19. Generated by immunoSEQ multiplex PCR, the TCRdb table keeps only in-frame clones and is missing some. The sample shows about 68,000 clones, 65% to 80% of them seen only once. Sequenced material: peripheral blood. These receptors originate from a woman aged 45-59 years with acute or convalescent COVID-19. Each CDR3 is given without its conserved first and last residue. Each record gives: J gene, D gene, V gene, CDR3 protein. The D gene is left open where the match is weak.

j_gene: TRBJ2-3; d_gene: TRBD2; v_gene: TRBV4-1; CDR3aa: ASSQEVGLAGTDTQY
j_gene: TRBJ2-5; d_gene: TRBD2; v_gene: TRBV11-3; CDR3aa: ASSPGLAGDMTQY
j_gene: TRBJ2-5; d_gene: TRBD1; v_gene: TRBV4-1; CDR3aa: ASSQILTGEETQY
j_gene: TRBJ1-1; d_gene: .; v_gene: TRBV7-2; CDR3aa: ASSDNSGSKAF
j_gene: TRBJ1-3; d_gene: .; v_gene: TRBV19; CDR3aa: ASSQIPGTTGNTIY
j_gene: TRBJ2-5; d_gene: .; v_gene: TRBV7-8; CDR3aa: ASSTDSFQETQY
j_gene: TRBJ2-5; d_gene: TRBD2; v_gene: TRBV18; CDR3aa: ASSDQRGAQETQY
j_gene: TRBJ1-2; d_gene: TRBD1; v_gene: TRBV12-3/TRBV12-4; CDR3aa: ASSFTGADGYT
j_gene: TRBJ2-3; d_gene: TRBD2; v_gene: TRBV7-2; CDR3aa: ASSLGPPGLAGGTDTQY
j_gene: TRBJ1-6; d_gene: .; v_gene: TRBV6-5; CDR3aa: ASSSQGPSPLH
j_gene: TRBJ1-5; d_gene: TRBD1; v_gene: TRBV10-3; CDR3aa: AISEDRGSPQH
j_gene: TRBJ2-2; d_gene: TRBD2; v_gene: TRBV30; CDR3aa: AWTILAGVAGELF
j_gene: TRBJ2-3; d_gene: TRBD2; v_gene: TRBV7-9; CDR3aa: ASSYTGTSGSTDTQY
j_gene: TRBJ2-1; d_gene: .; v_gene: TRBV12-3/TRBV12-4; CDR3aa: ASGGTTWAEQF
j_gene: TRBJ1-1; d_gene: .; v_gene: TRBV19; CDR3aa: ASKGVTEAF
j_gene: TRBJ2-1; d_gene: TRBD2; v_gene: TRBV3-1/TRBV3-2; CDR3aa: ASSSLAGDYNEQF
j_gene: TRBJ2-7; d_gene: .; v_gene: TRBV10-2; CDR3aa: ASRSGRNYEQY
j_gene: TRBJ2-7; d_gene: TRBD2; v_gene: TRBV7-2; CDR3aa: ASSLGLGGEQY
j_gene: TRBJ2-7; d_gene: TRBD1; v_gene: TRBV6-6; CDR3aa: ASRYRDRGYEQY
j_gene: TRBJ1-1; d_gene: .; v_gene: TRBV5-1; CDR3aa: ASSSNTGSNTEAF
j_gene: TRBJ1-1; d_gene: .; v_gene: TRBV28; CDR3aa: ATAVGDTEAF
j_gene: TRBJ1-5; d_gene: TRBD1; v_gene: TRBV7-2; CDR3aa: ASSMGTVYQPQH
j_gene: TRBJ2-5; d_gene: .; v_gene: TRBV2; CDR3aa: ASSYLVGETQY
j_gene: TRBJ1-3; d_gene: TRBD1; v_gene: TRBV2; CDR3aa: ASSRTGPRNTIY
j_gene: TRBJ1-1; d_gene: .; v_gene: TRBV19; CDR3aa: ASSMQGPTEAF
j_gene: TRBJ2-2; d_gene: .; v_gene: TRBV20-1; CDR3aa: SASQAANTGELF
j_gene: TRBJ1-2; d_gene: .; v_gene: TRBV5-1; CDR3aa: ASSLDPGYYGYT
j_gene: TRBJ1-1; d_gene: .; v_gene: TRBV3-1/TRBV3-2; CDR3aa: ASSQDGSTEAF
j_gene: TRBJ2-1; d_gene: TRBD2; v_gene: TRBV11-2; CDR3aa: ASSFDPSGYNEQF
j_gene: TRBJ2-3; d_gene: .; v_gene: TRBV7-3; CDR3aa: ASSRESTDTQY
j_gene: TRBJ1-1; d_gene: .; v_gene: TRBV5-1; CDR3aa: ASSKPQQDEAF
j_gene: TRBJ1-5; d_gene: .; v_gene: TRBV20-1; CDR3aa: SASQGREGNQPQH
j_gene: TRBJ1-5; d_gene: .; v_gene: TRBV28; CDR3aa: ASSLSKRGTNQPQH
j_gene: TRBJ2-1; d_gene: TRBD2; v_gene: TRBV6-2/TRBV6-3; CDR3aa: ASSLLGTSGPEQF
j_gene: TRBJ1-4; d_gene: TRBD1; v_gene: TRBV29-1; CDR3aa: SVRDSGFNEKLF
j_gene: TRBJ2-4; d_gene: TRBD1; v_gene: TRBV9; CDR3aa: ASSVSAGGKNIQY
j_gene: TRBJ2-7; d_gene: .; v_gene: TRBV4-3; CDR3aa: ASSQDTGVLYEQY
j_gene: TRBJ1-1; d_gene: .; v_gene: TRBV7-9; CDR3aa: ASSFLGTEAF
j_gene: TRBJ2-1; d_gene: .; v_gene: TRBV6-5; CDR3aa: ASRKVRNEQF
j_gene: TRBJ1-2; d_gene: .; v_gene: TRBV3-1/TRBV3-2; CDR3aa: ASSLEFGDSLPGYT
j_gene: TRBJ2-2; d_gene: .; v_gene: TRBV5-6; CDR3aa: ASSSGTRGTGELF
j_gene: TRBJ2-3; d_gene: .; v_gene: TRBV9; CDR3aa: ASSVGLAMDTQY
j_gene: TRBJ2-7; d_gene: .; v_gene: TRBV27; CDR3aa: ASQGLLGSQY
j_gene: TRBJ2-2; d_gene: .; v_gene: TRBV6-5; CDR3aa: ASSSGVSGTGELF
j_gene: TRBJ1-5; d_gene: .; v_gene: TRBV6-2/TRBV6-3; CDR3aa: ASSYSKDRGFESNQPQH
j_gene: TRBJ2-1; d_gene: .; v_gene: TRBV5-1; CDR3aa: ASSLQTSNEQF
j_gene: TRBJ2-2; d_gene: .; v_gene: TRBV29-1; CDR3aa: SVLLGPTGELF
j_gene: TRBJ2-1; d_gene: .; v_gene: TRBV6-5; CDR3aa: ASSYLTTYNEQF
j_gene: TRBJ2-1; d_gene: TRBD2; v_gene: TRBV5-4; CDR3aa: ASSAPSSGRAANEQF
j_gene: TRBJ2-1; d_gene: .; v_gene: TRBV15; CDR3aa: ATSSGVNEQF
j_gene: TRBJ2-1; d_gene: TRBD2; v_gene: TRBV29-1; CDR3aa: SVVWTSGGYNEQF
j_gene: TRBJ1-2; d_gene: .; v_gene: TRBV5-1; CDR3aa: ASSLDTGGHGYT
j_gene: TRBJ2-3; d_gene: TRBD2; v_gene: TRBV24-1; CDR3aa: ATSDSGTSSADTQY
j_gene: TRBJ1-3; d_gene: TRBD1; v_gene: TRBV6-6; CDR3aa: ASSYGTGGYGNTIY